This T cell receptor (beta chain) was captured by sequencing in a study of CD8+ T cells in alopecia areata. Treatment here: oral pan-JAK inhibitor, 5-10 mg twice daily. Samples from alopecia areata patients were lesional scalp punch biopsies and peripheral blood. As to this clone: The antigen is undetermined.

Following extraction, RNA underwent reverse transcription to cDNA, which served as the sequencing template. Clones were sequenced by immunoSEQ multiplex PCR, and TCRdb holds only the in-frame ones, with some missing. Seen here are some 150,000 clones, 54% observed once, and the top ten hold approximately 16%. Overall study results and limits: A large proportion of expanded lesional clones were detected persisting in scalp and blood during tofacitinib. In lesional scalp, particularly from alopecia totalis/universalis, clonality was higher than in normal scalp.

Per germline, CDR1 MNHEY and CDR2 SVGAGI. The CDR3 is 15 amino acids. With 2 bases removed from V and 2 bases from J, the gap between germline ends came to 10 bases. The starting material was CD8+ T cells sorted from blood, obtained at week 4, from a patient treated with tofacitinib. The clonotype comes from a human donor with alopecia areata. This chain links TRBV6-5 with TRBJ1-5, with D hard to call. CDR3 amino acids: CASSYDGEGNQPQHF. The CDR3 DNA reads TGTGCCAGCAGTTACGATGGTGAGGGCAATCAGCCCCAGCATTTT.